Listed here are 31 T cell receptor beta chains from one sample, sequenced in a study of cytomegalovirus exposure and HLA in healthy donors. The PCR had 60 Vbeta and 13 Jbeta primers. TCRdb's copy holds only in-frame clones and misses some; the assay was immunoSEQ multiplex PCR. The table shows about 170,000 clones, with roughly 78% occurring only once. Sample: PBMCs. Receptor source: a woman between 45 and 60 years old in good health and CMV-seropositive.

V and J are TRBV9 and TRBJ2-5, with 7 bases matching TRBD2. Losses at the gene ends were 0 bases for V and 2 bases for J; bases not matched to a gene: 13. Germline lookup yields CDR1 SGDLS and CDR2 YYNGEE. The CDR3 has 18 residues. This chain's CDR3 is CASSVAGGGTGKQETQYF. CDR3 coding DNA: TGTGCCAGCAGCGTAGCGGGGGGTGGGACTGGCAAACAAGAGACCCAGTACTTC.

This chain uses TRBV30 with TRBJ2-1; D gene unclear. The CDR3 is 12 amino acids. V was shortened by 3 bases and J by 7 bases, with 10 bases between the two germline ends. Germline-derived CDR1 and CDR2 are GTSNPN and SVGIG (reference sequence). CDR3 residues: CAWRPRTNEQFF. CDR3 DNA sequence: TGTGCCTGGAGGCCGAGAACTAATGAGCAGTTCTTC.

J is TRBJ2-5 and V is TRBV7-3; 9 bases are a match to TRBD2. Germline loops: CDR1 SGHTA, CDR2 FQGTGA. The CDR3 loop spans 15 amino acids. V was clipped by 2 bases and J by 2 bases; unmatched bases: 3. As DNA, the CDR3 is TGTGCCAGCAGCTTACTAGCGGGGATTCAAGAGACCCAGTACTTC. As protein: CASSLLAGIQETQYF.

The chain is built from TRBV5-1 and TRBJ1-3; 7 bases agree with TRBD1. V dropped 0 bases and J dropped 0; count of bases not matched to a gene: 21. Germline-derived CDR1 and CDR2 are SGHRS and YFSETQ. This CDR3 is 22 amino acids long. Here the CDR3 reads CASSLGFPHRGGFSLSGNTIYF. In DNA, the CDR3 is TGCGCCAGCAGCTTGGGATTTCCTCACAGGGGAGGATTTTCTCTCTCTGGAAACACCATATATTTT. Variable domain in full (rest from reference TRBV5-1 and TRBJ1-3): KAGVTQTPRYLIKTRGQQVTLSCSPISGHRSVSWYQQTPGQGLQFLFEYFSETQRNKGNFPGRFSGRQFSNSRSEMNVSTLELGDSALYLCASSLGFPHRGGFSLSGNTIYFGEGSWLTVV.

This clone was observed a few times. The V gene is TRBV7-2, the J gene TRBJ2-1, with D uncertain. Germline lookup yields CDR1 SGHTA and CDR2 FQGNSA. V lost 3 bases and J 6 bases, leaving 9 bases between the germline ends. This CDR3 has 13 amino acids. The CDR3 loop is CASSFERRNEQFF. The CDR3 bases are TGTGCCAGCAGCTTTGAGAGGCGCAATGAGCAGTTCTTC.

This clone was counted only a few times. This chain connects TRBV7-9 to TRBJ2-7; the match to TRBD1 covers 10 bases. From germline, CDR1 is SEHNR and CDR2 FQNEAQ (reference sequence). The CDR3 consists of 15 residues. Trimming cost V 5 bases and J 5 bases; bases outside gene matches: 9. CDR3 bases: TGTGCCAGCAGCCCCGCCGGGACAGGGGCGGACGAGCAGTACTTC. Its translation is CASSPAGTGADEQYF.

This chain joins TRBV2 and TRBJ2-5; D might be TRBD2 (5 bases). Germline V lookup: CDR1 SNHLY, CDR2 FYNNEI. Trimming left V 6 bases short and J 4 bases short, with 12 bases between. The CDR3 consists of 13 residues. CDR3 region: CASRAAGIETQYF. As DNA, the CDR3 is TGTGCCAGCAGAGCGGCCGGTATAGAGACCCAGTACTTC.

The V gene is TRBV29-1, the J gene TRBJ2-2; the match to TRBD2 covers 9 bases. The CDR3 is 14 residues long. V was clipped by 4 bases and J by 4 bases; unmatched bases: 4. Germline CDR1 SQVTM, CDR2 ANQGSEA. CDR3 amino acids: CSVGAGGRTGELFF. For the CDR3, the DNA is TGCAGCGTTGGGGCGGGGGGGCGCACCGGGGAGCTGTTTTTT.

As to this clone: Other DNA variants within this sample encode the same CDR3. This chain joins TRBV5-1 and TRBJ2-1, with D possibly TRBD2 on 5 matching bases. Trimming left V 0 bases short and J 5 bases short, with 12 bases between. The CDR3 is made up of 15 amino acids. From germline, CDR1 is SGHRS and CDR2 YFSETQ. CDR3 in amino acids: CASSLGTGRDNEQFF. The DNA for the CDR3 is TGCGCCAGCAGCTTGGGGACGGGGAGAGACAATGAGCAGTTCTTC.

The rearrangement links TRBV7-9 to TRBJ1-1; D gene ambiguous. The CDR3 sequence is 14 residues long. Germline V lookup: CDR1 SEHNR, CDR2 FQNEAQ (reference sequence). V was pared by 1 base and J by 3 bases, with 9 bases between. The CDR3 is CASSLVLSDTEAFF. CDR3 nucleotide sequence: TGTGCCAGCAGCTTAGTACTATCGGACACTGAAGCTTTCTTT. Variable domain in full (rest from reference TRBV7-9 and TRBJ1-1): DTGVSQNPRHKITKRGQNVTFRCDPISEHNRLYWYRQTLGQGPEFLTYFQNEAQLEKSRLLSDRFSAERPKGSFSTLEIQRTEQGDSAMYLCASSLVLSDTEAFFGQGTRLTVV.

The rearrangement uses TRBV10-2 and TRBJ1-2, with D hard to call. The CDR3 runs to 12 residues. Germline V gene lookup returns CDR1 WSHSY and CDR2 SAAADI. The V end lost 4 bases, the J end lost 3 bases, and 6 bases lay between the germline ends. The CDR3 reads CASSGTYYGYTF. In nucleotides, the CDR3 is TGCGCCAGCAGTGGAACTTACTATGGCTACACCTTC.

This clone came up a few times. The chain joins TRBV5-6 to TRBJ1-1; D possibly corresponds to TRBD1 (5 bases). The V gene's germline CDR1 is SGHDT and CDR2 YYEEEE. V lost 4 bases to trimming and J lost 4 bases, with 17 bases between them. The CDR3 loop spans 15 amino acids. CDR3 nucleotide sequence: TGTGCCAGCAGCCACGGACATGAGCAGGGCACTGAAGCTTTCTTT. It translates to CASSHGHEQGTEAFF.

The CDR3 bases are TGTGCCAGCAGGTCGGGGGGGACCTCCTACGAGCAGTACTTC. It codes for CASRSGGTSYEQYF. V and J are TRBV6-5 and TRBJ2-7; TRBD2 agrees at 8 bases. CDR3 length: 14 amino acids. Germline V gene lookup returns CDR1 MNHEY and CDR2 SVGAGI. V lost 6 bases, J lost 0 bases, and 4 bases stayed unmatched.

The CDR3 DNA reads as TGTGCCAGCAGCGTACCCCGGGGGGGAGTAAATGGCTACACCTTC. It translates to CASSVPRGGVNGYTF. The chain is built from TRBV7-9 and TRBJ1-2, with TRBD1 as a possible D gene (5 bases). The CDR3 length is 15 residues. Trimming took 5 bases from V and 6 from J, leaving 19 bases between them. The V gene's germline CDR1 is SEHNR and CDR2 FQNEAQ (reference sequence). The full variable domain, completed using reference TRBV7-9 and TRBJ1-2, is DTGVSQNPRHKITKRGQNVTFRCDPISEHNRLYWYRQTLGQGPEFLTYFQNEAQLEKSRLLSDRFSAERPKGSFSTLEIQRTEQGDSAMYLCASSVPRGGVNGYTFGSGTRLTVV.

This clone was observed a few times. The CDR3 DNA reads as TGTGCCAGCAGCCCTGTAGCGGGGAGAGCAGATACGCAGTATTTT. It specifies CASSPVAGRADTQYF. The gene calls are TRBV5-6 and TRBJ2-3; 8 bases map to TRBD2. This CDR3 has 15 residues. V lost 4 bases and J lost 4; bases outside the gene matches: 8. Germline lookup yields CDR1 SGHDT and CDR2 YYEEEE.

V and J are TRBV5-1 and TRBJ1-6; 9 bases agree with TRBD1. Germline assignment: CDR1 SGHRS and CDR2 YFSETQ. The CDR3 is made up of 15 amino acids. With V trimmed by 3 bases and J by 7 bases, 5 bases remained unmatched. The CDR3: CASSSGQGINSPLHF. CDR3 nucleotides: TGCGCCAGCAGCTCGGGACAGGGTATCAATTCACCCCTCCACTTT.

The chain joins TRBV7-2 to TRBJ1-5; tentatively, D is TRBD1 (6 bases). Germline V gives CDR1 SGHTA, CDR2 FQGNSA. The V and J ends lost 3 bases and 9 bases respectively, with 15 bases between them. CDR3 length: 14 residues. In nucleotides, the CDR3 is TGTGCCAGCAGCTTGAACAGGGCACAGGGGCCCCAGCATTTT. This codes for CASSLNRAQGPQHF.

This clone was counted between two and nine times. This rearrangement joins TRBV6-5 to TRBJ1-1, with TRBD1 matching over 9 bases. The CDR3 has 14 amino acids. Germline CDR1 and CDR2: MNHEY and SVGAGI. V shed 5 bases, J shed 6 bases, and the junction held 7 bases outside the gene matches. CDR3: CASSPLQGAAEAFF. The CDR3 nucleotides read TGTGCCAGCAGTCCCCTACAGGGGGCCGCTGAAGCTTTCTTT.

The V gene is TRBV19, the J gene TRBJ2-7; D gene ambiguous. CDR3 length: 11 amino acids. With 5 bases removed from V and 5 bases from J, the gap between germline ends came to 7 bases. Germline CDR1 reads LNHDA; CDR2 reads SQIVND (reference sequence). The CDR3 is CASSFHDEQYF. CDR3 sequence (DNA): TGTGCCAGTAGTTTTCATGACGAGCAGTACTTC.

The chain links TRBV5-1 to TRBJ2-5; no reliable D call. The CDR3 length is 14 residues. CDR1 and CDR2 from the germline V gene are SGHRS and YFSETQ. V was pared by 0 bases and J by 2 bases, with 8 bases between. The DNA for the CDR3 is TGCGCCAGCAGCTTGGGCTGGCAGCAAGAGACCCAGTACTTC. Encoded protein: CASSLGWQQETQYF.

The rearrangement uses TRBV21-1 and TRBJ1-1; the DNA was not used to check the table's D call, TRBD1. TRBV21-1 represents a pseudogene. CDR3 length: 15 amino acids. CDR3 protein: CASSKRGQGGTEAFF. CDR3 in DNA: TGTGCCAGCAGCAAAAGAGGACAGGGAGGCACTGAAGCTTTCTTT.

The chain combines TRBV9 with TRBJ2-2; the D gene is possibly TRBD2 (5 bases). There are 12 residues in the CDR3. The germline V and J ends were trimmed by 4 bases and 11 bases, with 12 bases remaining between them. The germline gives CDR1 SGDLS, CDR2 YYNGEE. CDR3 bases: TGTGCCAGCAGCCTAACCGGGGAAGAGCTGTTTTTT. Its protein product is CASSLTGEELFF.

This chain joins TRBV6-5 and TRBJ1-3, with 9 bases aligning to TRBD1. V shed 6 bases, J shed 1 base, and the junction held 4 bases outside the gene matches. In germline, CDR1 is MNHEY, CDR2 SVGAGI. The CDR3 contains 15 residues. CDR3 in DNA: TGTGCCAGCAGATCGGACAGGGGATCTGGAAACACCATATATTTT. Its protein is CASRSDRGSGNTIYF.

This clone has a handful of counts. The chain uses TRBV9 and TRBJ1-4; D ambiguous. The CDR3 spans 13 residues. CDR1 is SGDLS and CDR2 is YYNGEE in the germline V gene. Trimming took 2 bases from V and 8 from J, leaving 10 bases between them. The CDR3 region has the DNA TGTGCCAGCAGCGTCCGGGGTGGGGAAAAACTGTTTTTT. Encoded protein: CASSVRGGEKLFF.

The chain joins TRBV28 to TRBJ1-2, with 10 bases matching TRBD1. The CDR3 extends over 14 amino acids. Germline CDR1 and CDR2: MDHEN and SYDVKM. Germline trimming cut 6 bases from V and 5 bases from J; bases unmatched to any gene: 6. The CDR3, as DNA: TGTGCCAGCAGGGCGACAGGGGGCGAATATGGCTACACCTTC. It specifies CASRATGGEYGYTF.

The V and J genes are TRBV11-2 and TRBJ2-7, with unresolved D. The CDR3 loop spans 13 amino acids. CDR1 and CDR2 from the germline V gene are SGHAT and FQNNGV. Trimming took 5 bases from V and 2 from J, leaving 10 bases between them. The CDR3 loop is CASSKTPAYEQYF. The CDR3 DNA is TGTGCCAGCAGCAAAACACCAGCCTACGAGCAGTACTTC.

The chain couples TRBV15 to TRBJ1-4; tentatively, D is TRBD1 (5 bases). V shed 7 bases and J shed 11 bases, with 23 bases lying between them. CDR3 length equals 15 residues. Per germline, CDR1 LNHNV and CDR2 YYDKDF (reference sequence). CDR3 region: CATIVGAGATKKLFF. The CDR3 nucleotides are TGTGCCACCATTGTAGGAGCTGGGGCGACAAAGAAACTGTTTTTT.

The chain couples TRBV5-6 to TRBJ2-5, with 14 positions matching TRBD2. V lost 0 bases to trimming and J lost 4 bases; unmatched junction nucleotides: 2. The V gene's germline CDR1 is SGHDT and CDR2 YYEEEE. The CDR3 runs 16 residues. CDR3 amino acids: CASSLVTSGGGETQYF. CDR3 DNA: TGTGCCAGCAGCTTGGTGACTAGCGGGGGGGGAGAGACCCAGTACTTC.

This clone was observed a single time. The rearrangement joins TRBV5-1 to TRBJ2-2, with TRBD2 matching 9 bases. The ends lost 5 bases at V and 3 bases at J; junction bases unmatched: 8. The germline CDR1 and CDR2 sequences are SGHRS and YFSETQ. This CDR3 is built from 16 residues. CDR3: CASRLSGGTYTGELFF. The CDR3 DNA reads TGCGCCAGCAGGTTAAGCGGGGGGACATACACCGGGGAGCTGTTTTTT.

The chain combines TRBV2 with TRBJ2-7; 10 bases map to TRBD1. Trimming cost V 8 bases and J 2 bases; bases outside gene matches: 3. The CDR3 contains 13 residues. Germline V gene sequence: CDR1 SNHLY, CDR2 FYNNEI. CDR3 sequence: CASLGQGAYEQYF. DNA of the CDR3: TGTGCCAGCCTTGGACAGGGGGCCTACGAGCAGTACTTC.

V gene TRBV7-3 combines with J gene TRBJ2-2; 7 positions match TRBD1. From germline, CDR1 is SGHTA and CDR2 FQGTGA. There are 17 residues in the CDR3. V dropped 5 bases and J dropped 0; count of bases not matched to a gene: 9. Here the CDR3 DNA reads TGTGCCAGCAGCCCTCCCCGGACAGGACCGAACACCGGGGAGCTGTTTTTT. It is translated as CASSPPRTGPNTGELFF.